The rows below give T cell receptor beta chains drawn from one sample of a study of vaccination effects on CD4 cells after COVID-19. TCRdb keeps only in-frame clones here, not all; method: immunoSEQ multiplex PCR. The sample includes roughly 63,000 clones, 70% to 85% seen only once; the top ten take 3.5% to 4.5%. Their specific antigens are unknown. The specimen was CD4+ T cells from PBMCs cultured with HCoV-OC43 spike peptides, collected before COVID-19 vaccination. The receptor set was obtained from a human donor who received a COVID-19 vaccine. The conserved cysteine and the conserved F or W are not part of the CDR3 here. Each record gives: V gene, D gene, CDR3 length, CDR3 protein. D genes are given only for firm matches.

V gene: TRBV4-2
D gene: TRBD1
CDR3 length: 11
CDR3 protein: ASSQVGGAEAF

V gene: TRBV6-1
D gene: -
CDR3 length: 14
CDR3 protein: ASSVGQRPMNTEAF

V gene: TRBV7-2
D gene: -
CDR3 length: 14
CDR3 protein: ASSLVGIREGQPQH

V gene: TRBV5-1
D gene: -
CDR3 length: 15
CDR3 protein: ASSWLGVQTYQETQY

V gene: TRBV6-5
D gene: TRBD1
CDR3 length: 12
CDR3 protein: ASSTDRGRTEAF

V gene: TRBV19
D gene: -
CDR3 length: 15
CDR3 protein: ASHGGAGRNSNQPQH

V gene: TRBV18
D gene: TRBD1
CDR3 length: 13
CDR3 protein: ASSSNRGGDTEAF

V gene: TRBV30
D gene: -
CDR3 length: 13
CDR3 protein: AWSLGPVGGYGYT

V gene: TRBV7-9
D gene: -
CDR3 length: 12
CDR3 protein: ASSLVGRNSPLH

V gene: TRBV12-5
D gene: TRBD2
CDR3 length: 12
CDR3 protein: ASGYAGGRETQY

V gene: TRBV6-5
D gene: TRBD1
CDR3 length: 12
CDR3 protein: ASSYDRDSYGYT

V gene: TRBV6-1
D gene: -
CDR3 length: 15
CDR3 protein: ASSEVRSADGFYGYT

V gene: TRBV10-2
D gene: -
CDR3 length: 12
CDR3 protein: ASPALDKFYGYT

V gene: TRBV6-5
D gene: TRBD1
CDR3 length: 13
CDR3 protein: ASSYSTQGGSPLH

V gene: TRBV24-1
D gene: -
CDR3 length: 14
CDR3 protein: ATSESGHDSNQPQH

V gene: TRBV7-9
D gene: TRBD2
CDR3 length: 14
CDR3 protein: ASNPPRLAGNQEQF

V gene: TRBV5-8
D gene: -
CDR3 length: 12
CDR3 protein: ASSFGQGLSGYT

V gene: TRBV5-6
D gene: -
CDR3 length: 11
CDR3 protein: ASSLGSGSEAF

V gene: TRBV28
D gene: -
CDR3 length: 8
CDR3 protein: ASSTWSQH

V gene: TRBV30
D gene: -
CDR3 length: 11
CDR3 protein: AWSVGVNYGYT

V gene: TRBV30
D gene: -
CDR3 length: 11
CDR3 protein: AYERERNTEAF

V gene: TRBV19
D gene: -
CDR3 length: 12
CDR3 protein: ASKRTASNEKLF

V gene: TRBV5-1
D gene: -
CDR3 length: 14
CDR3 protein: ASSYRPDRDYNEQF